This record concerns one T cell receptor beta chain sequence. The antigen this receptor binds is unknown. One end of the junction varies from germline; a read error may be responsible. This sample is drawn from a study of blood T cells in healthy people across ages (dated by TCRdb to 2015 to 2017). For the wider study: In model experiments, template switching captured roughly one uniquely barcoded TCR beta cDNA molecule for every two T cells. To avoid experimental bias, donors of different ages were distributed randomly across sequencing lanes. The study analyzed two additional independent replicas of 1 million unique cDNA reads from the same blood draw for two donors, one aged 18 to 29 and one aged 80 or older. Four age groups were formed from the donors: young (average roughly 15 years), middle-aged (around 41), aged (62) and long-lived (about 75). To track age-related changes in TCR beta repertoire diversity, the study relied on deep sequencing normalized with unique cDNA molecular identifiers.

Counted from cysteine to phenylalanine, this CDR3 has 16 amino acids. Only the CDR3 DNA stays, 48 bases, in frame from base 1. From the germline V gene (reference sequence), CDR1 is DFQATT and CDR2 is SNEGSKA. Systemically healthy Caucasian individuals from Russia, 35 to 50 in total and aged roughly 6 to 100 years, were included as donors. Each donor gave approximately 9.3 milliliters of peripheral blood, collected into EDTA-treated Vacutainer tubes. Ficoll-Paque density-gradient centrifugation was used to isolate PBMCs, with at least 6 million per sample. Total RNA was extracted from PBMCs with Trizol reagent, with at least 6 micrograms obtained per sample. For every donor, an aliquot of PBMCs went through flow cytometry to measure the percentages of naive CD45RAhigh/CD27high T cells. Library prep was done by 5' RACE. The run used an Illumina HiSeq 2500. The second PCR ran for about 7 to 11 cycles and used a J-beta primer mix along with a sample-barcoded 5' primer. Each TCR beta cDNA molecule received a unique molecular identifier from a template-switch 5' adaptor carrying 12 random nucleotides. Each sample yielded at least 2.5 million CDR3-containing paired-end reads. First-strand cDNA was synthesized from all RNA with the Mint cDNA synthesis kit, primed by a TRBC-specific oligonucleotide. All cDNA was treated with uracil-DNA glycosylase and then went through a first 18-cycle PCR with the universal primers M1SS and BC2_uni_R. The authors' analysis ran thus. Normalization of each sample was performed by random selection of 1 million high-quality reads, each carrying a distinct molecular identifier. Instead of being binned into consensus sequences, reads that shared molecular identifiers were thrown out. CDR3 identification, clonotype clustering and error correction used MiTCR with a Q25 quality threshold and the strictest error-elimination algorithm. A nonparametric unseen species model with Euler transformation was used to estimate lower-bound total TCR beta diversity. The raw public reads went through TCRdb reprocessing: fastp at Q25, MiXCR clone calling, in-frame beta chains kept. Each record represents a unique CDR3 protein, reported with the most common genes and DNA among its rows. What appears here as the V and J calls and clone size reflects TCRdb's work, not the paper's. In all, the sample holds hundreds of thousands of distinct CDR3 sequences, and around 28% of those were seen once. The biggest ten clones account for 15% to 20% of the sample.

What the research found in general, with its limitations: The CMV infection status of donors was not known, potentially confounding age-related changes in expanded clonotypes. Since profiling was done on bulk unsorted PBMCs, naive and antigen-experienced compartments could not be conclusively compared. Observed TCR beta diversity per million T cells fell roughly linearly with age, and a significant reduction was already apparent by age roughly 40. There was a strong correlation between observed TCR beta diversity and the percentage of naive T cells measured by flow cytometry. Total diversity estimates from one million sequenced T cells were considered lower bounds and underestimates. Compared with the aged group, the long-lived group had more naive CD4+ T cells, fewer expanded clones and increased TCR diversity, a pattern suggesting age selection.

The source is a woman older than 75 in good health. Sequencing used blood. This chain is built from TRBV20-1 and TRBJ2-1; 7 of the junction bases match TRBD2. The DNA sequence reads TGCAGTGCTAGAGATACTAACGGGGGGTCCTACAATGGGCAGTTCTTC. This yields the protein CSARDTNGGSYNGQFF.